This note documents a single TCR beta chain sequence. V was cut by 1 base and J by 3 bases, with 5 bases left in between. There are 12 residues in the CDR3. CDR1 and CDR2 from the germline V gene are SGHKS and YYEKEE (reference sequence). This record belongs to a study of blood T cell repertoires in COVID-19. Study-level information: T cells, B-cell-depleted T cells, or PBMCs provided the cDNA or gDNA that served as material.

The method was immunoSEQ multiplex PCR; TCRdb's version includes in-frame clones alone and lacks a portion of them. The table has some 17,000 clones, approximately 80% seen once; the top ten hold 16%. Sequenced input: peripheral blood. The sequence came from a man between 65 and 85 years old with COVID-19, enrolled during active disease. The chain uses TRBV5-5 and TRBJ2-7, with D maybe TRBD1 (5 bases). The CDR3 is CASSLRGYEQYF. CDR3 nucleotides: TGTGCCAGCAGCTTGAGGGGCTACGAGCAGTACTTC.